The 14 T cell receptor beta chains presented below share a single source sample, sequenced in a study of blood T cell repertoires in COVID-19. The assay was immunoSEQ multiplex PCR, and TCRdb's table has in-frame clones only and misses some. The sample has under 250,000 clones, roughly 85% seen once; the top ten hold about 9.1%. Sequencing was done on a sample of PBMCs or T cells enriched from blood (not recorded which). The receptors were gathered from a woman in her 50s with acute COVID-19.

The V gene is TRBV5-4, the J gene TRBJ2-2; 7 bases match TRBD1. The CDR3 totals 16 residues. V shed 1 base and J 0 bases; nucleotides not matched to a gene: 3. The germline gives CDR1 SGHNT, CDR2 YYREEE (reference sequence). In DNA, the CDR3 is TGTGCCAGCAGCTTGAACAGGGGTGCGAACACCGGGGAGCTGTTTTTT. Its protein product is CASSLNRGANTGELFF.

The chain links TRBV6-1 to TRBJ2-2; the match to TRBD1 covers 9 bases. Trimming took 1 base from V and 6 from J; bases not matched to a gene: 0. The CDR3 runs to 14 residues. Per germline, CDR1 MNHNS and CDR2 SASEGT. The CDR3 spells CASSEGTGAGELFF. The CDR3 coding sequence is TGTGCCAGCAGTGAAGGGACAGGGGCCGGGGAGCTGTTTTTT.

The chain joins TRBV29-1 to TRBJ1-1, with 9 bases matching TRBD1. Per germline, CDR1 SQVTM and CDR2 ANQGSEA. CDR3 size: 16 residues. J gave up 0 bases and V 7 bases, and 12 bases lay outside the gene matches. This chain's CDR3 is CSATGLGQGMNTEAFF. CDR3 bases: TGCAGCGCTACCGGTCTGGGACAGGGTATGAACACTGAAGCTTTCTTT.

This clone has just a few counts. The same CDR3 also results from other DNA sequences found in this sample. The chain couples TRBV5-1 to TRBJ1-1, with TRBD1 matching 7 bases. The germline CDR1 and CDR2 sequences are SGHRS and YFSETQ. The CDR3 spans 14 residues. Trimming took 3 bases from V and 1 from J; bases not matched to a gene: 3. The CDR3 DNA sequence: TGCGCCAGCAGCTGGACAGGAGAGAACACTGAAGCTTTCTTT. Protein sequence: CASSWTGENTEAFF.

This chain links TRBV28 with TRBJ1-1; tentatively, D is TRBD1 (6 bases). The length of the CDR3 is 14 residues. Trimming cost V 2 bases and J 5 bases, with 12 bases left between them. CDR1 MDHEN and CDR2 SYDVKM come from the germline V gene. Here the CDR3 reads CASSLIGGATEAFF. The CDR3 coding sequence is TGTGCCAGCAGTTTAATAGGGGGAGCGACTGAAGCTTTCTTT.

The V and J genes are TRBV7-2 and TRBJ1-1; TRBD1 is a possible D gene (6 bases). Trimming took off 2 bases at V and 1 base at J, with 14 bases between the two ends. The CDR3 spans 16 residues. Germline CDR1 reads SGHTA; CDR2 reads FQGNSA. For the CDR3, the DNA is TGTGCCAGCAGCTTATATTCTTGGGGACAGAACACTGAAGCTTTCTTT. Translating gives CASSLYSWGQNTEAFF.

V and J are TRBV14 and TRBJ1-4, with D maybe TRBD1 (5 bases). Trimming cost V 1 base and J 3 bases, with 9 bases left between them. Germline lookup yields CDR1 SGHDN and CDR2 FVKESK. This CDR3 region has 15 residues. The DNA for the CDR3 is TGTGCCAGCAGCCAAGTGGGACTCTCTAATGAAAAACTGTTTTTT. This codes for CASSQVGLSNEKLFF. The whole variable domain, remainder taken from reference TRBV14 and TRBJ1-4, is EAGVTQFPSHSVIEKGQTVTLRCDPISGHDNLYWYRRVMGKEIKFLLHFVKESKQDESGMPNNRFLAERTGGTYSTLKVQPAELEDSGVYFCASSQVGLSNEKLFFGSGTQLSVL.

The V gene is TRBV7-3, the J gene TRBJ2-3; TRBD1 aligns across 7 bases. Losses at the gene ends were 4 bases for V and 5 bases for J; bases not matched to a gene: 6. CDR1 SGHTA and CDR2 FQGTGA come from the germline V gene. This CDR3 is built from 14 residues. The CDR3 DNA is TGTGCCAGCAGCTCCGGGACAGCGAAAGATACGCAGTATTTT. It yields the protein CASSSGTAKDTQYF.

The chain uses TRBV5-8 and TRBJ1-2, with 7 bases lining up with TRBD1. CDR1 SGHTS and CDR2 YDEGEE come from the germline V gene. The CDR3 length is 16 residues. Losses at the gene ends were 4 bases for V and 2 bases for J; bases not matched to a gene: 11. The CDR3 is CASSLDRTPGNYGYTF. Written as DNA, the CDR3 is TGTGCCAGCAGCCTGGACAGGACCCCCGGAAACTATGGCTACACCTTC. The full variable domain, rest sourced from reference TRBV5-8 and TRBJ1-2, is EAGVTQSPTHLIKTRGQQATLRCSPISGHTSVYWYQQALGLGLQFLLWYDEGEERNRGNFPPRFSGRQFPNYSSELNVNALELEDSALYLCASSLDRTPGNYGYTFGSGTRLTVV.

As concerns this clone: The same CDR3 arises from other DNA sequences in this sample as well. V gene TRBV10-2 combines with J gene TRBJ2-3, with no clear D. V was shortened by 4 bases and J by 4 bases, with 3 bases between the two germline ends. Germline CDR1 reads WSHSY; CDR2 reads SAAADI. The CDR3 runs 11 residues. The CDR3 DNA follows: TGCGCCAGCAGTGTATCAGATACGCAGTATTTT. Translation gives CASSVSDTQYF.

The rearrangement joins TRBV2 to TRBJ2-1; TRBD1 matches 7 bases. After removal of 7 bases from V and 4 bases from J, the junction contained 10 bases not matched to a gene. The CDR3 runs to 15 residues. CDR1 is SNHLY, CDR2 FYNNEI, per germline. The CDR3 is CASNPGTANYNEQFF. The CDR3, as DNA: TGTGCCAGCAACCCCGGGACAGCAAATTACAATGAGCAGTTCTTC.

The genes are TRBV30 and TRBJ2-6; D is undetermined. This CDR3 is built from 17 residues. Trimming left V 0 bases short and J 0 bases short, with 12 bases between. Germline loops: CDR1 GTSNPN, CDR2 SVGIG (reference sequence). CDR3 sequence: CAWSVQVTLSGANVLTF. The CDR3 DNA sequence: TGTGCCTGGAGTGTACAAGTTACCCTCTCTGGGGCCAACGTCCTGACTTTC. The full variable domain, in which reference TRBV30 and TRBJ2-6 provide the parts outside the CDR3, is SQTIHQWPATLVQPVGSPLSLECTVEGTSNPNLYWYRQAAGRGLQLLFYSVGIGQISSEVPQNLSASRPQDRQFILSSKKLLLSDSGFYLCAWSVQVTLSGANVLTFGAGSRLTVL.

The rearrangement uses TRBV29-1 and TRBJ1-2; 9 nucleotides line up with TRBD1. The CDR3 has 13 amino acids. The germline CDR1 and CDR2 sequences are SQVTM and ANQGSEA. V shed 4 bases, J shed 4 bases, and the junction held 4 bases outside the gene matches. The DNA for the CDR3 is TGCAGCGTTGGACAGGGGGAGGGCTATGGCTACACCTTC. It specifies CSVGQGEGYGYTF.

The chain uses TRBV27 and TRBJ2-1; the match to TRBD2 covers 9 bases. The CDR3 loop spans 16 amino acids. Germline V CDR1 and CDR2: MNHEY, SMNVEV (reference sequence). With V trimmed by 5 bases and J by 2 bases, 7 bases remained unmatched. In DNA form, the CDR3 reads TGTGCCAGCAGTACACTGGCTAGCGGGGCCTACAATGAGCAGTTCTTC. It translates to CASSTLASGAYNEQFF.